Given below is one T cell receptor beta chain in context. Its antigen is not yet known. Nothing much larger sits one base from this clone, and base qualities are not available. The donors belonged to the validation cohort of approximately 130 subjects, which was separate from the roughly 670-subject first cohort. Library preparation employed the immunoSEQ multiplex PCR assay. In the source study's methods: A statistical classification framework was developed to diagnose cytomegalovirus status using the catalog of TCR beta chain sequences. The source is immuneACCESS, and TCRdb retained only in-frame sequences with V and J called. Part of the clones is not carried over; for the studies checked, unresolved V genes explain less than half of this, and the remainder is unexplained. V and J calls and clone size are those listed in that table; D and trimming were worked out from the DNA. For this sample the table gives fewer than 150,000 clones, of which 70% to 85% were detected only once. The ten largest clones represent approximately 30% of the sample.

These data are taken from a study of cytomegalovirus exposure and HLA in healthy donors (dated by TCRdb to 2016 to 2017). Regarding the research as a whole: According to a later analysis, the approximately 130 validation repertoires were produced on the same platform as the roughly 700 repertoires of the first cohort. The study aimed to test whether cataloging public T cell receptors could reveal signatures of past pathogen exposure. Besides the first cohort of 666 subjects, a separate validation cohort made up of some 110 different subjects was used. High-throughput TCR immunosequencing, statistical association of individual TCRs with disease status, and machine learning were combined to predict cytomegalovirus infection status. Overall study outcomes, separate from this receptor: In vitro tests confirmed that a few of the cytomegalovirus-associated TCR beta chains recognize cytomegalovirus antigens. A later analysis lacked HLA typing for the validation cohort, so it scored co-occurrence in that cohort across all 110 or so repertoires. In a later analysis, TCRs clustered in the first cohort were found to also tend to co-occur in the 130 or so validation repertoires, with approximately 95% of cluster scores above 0. The classifier was reported to diagnose cytomegalovirus status with high specificity and sensitivity in both the original cohort and the validation cohort. While some public TCRs were present in many individuals, most TCR sequences turned up only very rarely across donors. A total of roughly 160 TCR beta chains were listed by the study as associated with cytomegalovirus. According to the authors, the approach could potentially be generalized to other disease states and immunological phenotypes.

The receptor was derived from a man aged 30 to 39 in good health and CMV-seropositive. The sequencing sample was made of PBMCs.

The sequenced DNA: TGTGCCTGGGGGCGGGGGGCGTCGAACACCGGGGAGCTGTTTTTT. Its product reads: CAWGRGASNTGELFF. The chain is encoded by TRBV30 joined to TRBJ2-2; 8 central nucleotides agree with TRBD2. Inclusive of the bounding cysteine and phenylalanine, the CDR3 is 15 residues long. Solely the CDR3 DNA is kept, with 45 bases framed from the first base. Germline trimming: 5 bases from V, 0 bases from J; junction bases outside gene matches: 5. As encoded in the germline V gene (reference sequence), CDR1 is GTSNPN while CDR2 is SVGIG.